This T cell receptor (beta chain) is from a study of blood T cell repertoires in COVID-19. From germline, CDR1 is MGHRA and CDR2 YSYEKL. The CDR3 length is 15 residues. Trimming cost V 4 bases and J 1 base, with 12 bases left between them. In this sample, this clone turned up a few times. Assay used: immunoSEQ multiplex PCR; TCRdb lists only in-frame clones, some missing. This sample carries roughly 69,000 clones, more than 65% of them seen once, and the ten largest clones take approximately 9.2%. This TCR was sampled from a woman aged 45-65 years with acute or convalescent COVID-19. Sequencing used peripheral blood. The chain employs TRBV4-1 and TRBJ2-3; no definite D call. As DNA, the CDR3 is TGCGCCAGCAGCCCTAAATTTCAAGGCACAGATACGCAGTATTTT. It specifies CASSPKFQGTDTQYF.